This T cell receptor beta chain was captured by sequencing in a study of response to subunit inactivated influenza vaccine. Study-level results: Few additional T cells are recruited per seasonal influenza vaccination, authors suggested.

TCRdb analysed the RT-PCR reads with MiXCR anew, one entry per CDR3 protein. The profile shows hundreds of thousands of distinct CDR3 sequences, about 25% of them singletons. V lost 4 bases, J lost 4 bases, and 20 bases lay in between. The CDR3 sequence is 16 residues long. This clonotype was recorded at least ten times. The antigen is undetermined. This clonotype was sampled from a man aged 45-65 years who received an inactivated influenza vaccine. The material sequenced was CD4+ T cells sorted from PBMCs, taken roughly 5 days after vaccination. The chain combines TRBV12-3 or TRBV12-4 with TRBJ2-7; the D gene could be TRBD1 or TRBD2 (6 bases each). CDR3 bases: TGTGCCAGCAGTTGGGGTTGGACAGTCGCGGGGTACGAGCAGTACTTC. Encoded protein: CASSWGWTVAGYEQYF.